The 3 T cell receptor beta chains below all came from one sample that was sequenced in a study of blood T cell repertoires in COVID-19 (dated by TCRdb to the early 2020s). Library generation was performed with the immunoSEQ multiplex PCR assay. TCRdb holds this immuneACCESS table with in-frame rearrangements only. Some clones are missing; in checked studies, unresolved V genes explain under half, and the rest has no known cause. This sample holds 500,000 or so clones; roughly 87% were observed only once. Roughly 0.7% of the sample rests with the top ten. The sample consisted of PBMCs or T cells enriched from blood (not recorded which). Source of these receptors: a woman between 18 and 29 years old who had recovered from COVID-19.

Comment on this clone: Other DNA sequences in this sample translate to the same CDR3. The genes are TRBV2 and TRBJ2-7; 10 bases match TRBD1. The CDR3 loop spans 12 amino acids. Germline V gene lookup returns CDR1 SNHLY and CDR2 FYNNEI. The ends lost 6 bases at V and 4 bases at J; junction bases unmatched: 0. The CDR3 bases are TGTGCCAGCAGGGACAGGGGGTACGAGCAGTACTTC. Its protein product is CASRDRGYEQYF.

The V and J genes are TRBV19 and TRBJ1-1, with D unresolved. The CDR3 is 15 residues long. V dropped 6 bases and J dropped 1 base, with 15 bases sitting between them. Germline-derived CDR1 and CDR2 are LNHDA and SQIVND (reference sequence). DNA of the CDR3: TGTGCCAGTAGCCCACGCTGGCGGGGGAACACTGAAGCTTTCTTT. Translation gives CASSPRWRGNTEAFF. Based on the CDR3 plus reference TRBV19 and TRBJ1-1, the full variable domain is DGGITQSPKYLFRKEGQNVTLSCEQNLNHDAMYWYRQDPGQGLRLIYYSQIVNDFQKGDIAEGYSVSREKKESFPLTVTSAQKNPTAFYLCASSPRWRGNTEAFFGQGTRLTVV.

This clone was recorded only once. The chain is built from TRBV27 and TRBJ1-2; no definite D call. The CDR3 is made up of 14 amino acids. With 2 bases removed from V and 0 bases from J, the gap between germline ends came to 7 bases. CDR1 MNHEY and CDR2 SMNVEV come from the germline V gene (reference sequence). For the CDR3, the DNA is TGTGCCAGCAGTTTAACGACATCTAACTATGGCTACACCTTC. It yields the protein CASSLTTSNYGYTF.